The 27 T cell receptor beta chains below come from one sample, sequenced in a study of early T cells in non-severe SARS-CoV-2 infection. TCRdb analysed the 5' RACE reads with MiXCR anew, one entry per CDR3 protein. The sample consists of fewer than 35,000 distinct CDR3 sequences, approximately 5.3% of them appearing once. Sequencing was carried out using whole blood. The receptors come from an adult who was a healthcare worker with PCR-confirmed SARS-CoV-2 infection or an uninfected control (not recorded which).

The V call is TRBV18, the J call TRBJ2-1; 8 bases fit TRBD1. CDR3 length: 15 amino acids. Trimming at V came to 4 bases and at J to 8 bases, leaving 10 bases not matched to a gene. Germline CDR1 reads KGHSH; CDR2 reads LQKENI. The CDR3 DNA reads TGTGCCAGCTCACATCCCAGGGGGCAAGGATATGAGCAGTTCTTC. As protein: CASSHPRGQGYEQFF.

The table lists this clonotype with a few counts. The chain carries TRBV2 and TRBJ2-2; D is uncertain. Trimming pared 6 bases from V and 0 bases from J, leaving 11 bases between. The CDR3 is 15 amino acids. The germline CDR1 and CDR2 sequences are SNHLY and FYNNEI. CDR3 sequence reads: CASRLGTPNTGELFF. In nucleotides, the CDR3 is TGTGCCAGCAGATTAGGCACTCCGAACACCGGGGAGCTGTTTTTT.

This clonotype appeared a few times. The chain is built from TRBV7-2 and TRBJ2-6; perhaps TRBD1 as D (6 bases). Germline CDR1 and CDR2: SGHTA and FQGNSA. Between the trimmed V and J ends, which lost 8 bases and 2 bases, there was a span of 10 bases. The CDR3 is made up of 14 amino acids. In nucleotides, the CDR3 is TGTGCCAGCGCCTGGGACACTGGGGCCAACGTCCTGACTTTC. This sequence encodes CASAWDTGANVLTF. Full variable domain (outside the CDR3, taken from reference TRBV7-2 and TRBJ2-6): GAGVSQSPSNKVTEKGKDVELRCDPISGHTALYWYRQSLGQGLEFLIYFQGNSAPDKSGLPSDRFSAERTGGSVSTLTIQRTQQEDSAVYLCASAWDTGANVLTFGAGSRLTVL.

A word on this clonotype: A clone one base away is much larger, so this may be a read error. This chain links TRBV7-9 with TRBJ2-7, with no clear D. From germline, CDR1 is SEHNR and CDR2 FQNEAQ (reference sequence). The CDR3 is made up of 12 amino acids. CDR3 DNA sequence: TGTGTCAGCAGCTTAGTTTCCTACGAGCAGTACTTC. This gives the protein CVSSLVSYEQYF.

This clonotype has ten or more counts. The gene calls are TRBV7-3 and TRBJ1-1; D call uncertain. Trimming cost V 5 bases and J 4 bases, with 11 bases left between them. Looked up from germline, CDR1 is SGHTA and CDR2 is FQGTGA. This CDR3 region has 13 residues. The CDR3 region has the DNA TGTGCCAGCAGCCCCCGCCGTGGCACTGAAGCTTTCTTT. This encodes CASSPRRGTEAFF.

This clonotype has a count of ten or more. CDR3 sequence reads: CASNPPLTGRSTEAFF. The CDR3 region has the DNA TGTGCCAGCAACCCCCCCCTGACAGGGAGGAGCACTGAAGCTTTCTTT. The chain is built from TRBV28 and TRBJ1-1; 7 nucleotides agree with TRBD1. Germline CDR1 and CDR2: MDHEN and SYDVKM. CDR3 size: 16 residues. J was trimmed by 4 bases and V by 7 bases; bases with no gene match: 15.

This clonotype came up a few times. The chain combines TRBV2 with TRBJ2-3; D unresolved. The CDR3 runs to 12 residues. Between the trimmed V and J ends, which lost 2 bases and 3 bases, there was a span of 3 bases. Germline lookup yields CDR1 SNHLY and CDR2 FYNNEI. DNA of the CDR3: TGTGCCAGCAGTGAAAGGACAGATACGCAGTATTTT. It translates to CASSERTDTQYF.

At least ten counts were recorded for this clonotype. This chain uses TRBV25-1 with TRBJ2-5, with D perhaps TRBD2 (5 bases). V was shortened by 3 bases and J by 4 bases, with 15 bases between the two germline ends. There are 15 residues in the CDR3. Germline CDR1 and CDR2: MGHDK and SYGVNS. DNA for the CDR3: TGTGCCAGCAGTGAGTTCGCCGGGAACGGAGAGACCCAGTACTTC. Amino acid sequence: CASSEFAGNGETQYF.

This clonotype was recorded many times. The rearrangement links TRBV28 to TRBJ2-5; D perhaps matches TRBD2 (5 bases). CDR3 length: 15 residues. CDR1 is MDHEN, CDR2 SYDVKM, per germline. V was pared by 2 bases and J by 0 bases, with 10 bases between. The CDR3 reads CASSLLTGNQETQYF. Written as DNA, the CDR3 is TGTGCCAGCAGTTTACTTACGGGGAACCAAGAGACCCAGTACTTC.

The chain combines TRBV13 with TRBJ2-5; 8 nucleotides line up with TRBD2. This CDR3 has 16 residues. Germline CDR1 reads PRHDT; CDR2 reads FYEKMQ (reference sequence). V trimming: 4 bases; J trimming: 2 bases; junction bases outside the gene matches: 9. This CDR3 is CASSSTLAVGQETQYF. In DNA form, the CDR3 reads TGTGCCAGCAGCTCCACACTAGCGGTCGGACAAGAGACCCAGTACTTC.

In this sample, this clonotype turned up many times. CDR3 DNA: TGTGCCAGCAGCTTAGGGACAGAGCCAGAAGCTTTCTTT. Translated, it gives CASSLGTEPEAFF. The rearrangement joins TRBV5-4 to TRBJ1-1, with 7 bases identical to TRBD1. The CDR3 runs 13 residues. The V gene's germline CDR1 is SGHNT and CDR2 YYREEE (reference sequence). The ends lost 2 bases at V and 8 bases at J; junction bases unmatched: 6.

This clonotype is classed as medium-sized. The gene calls are TRBV20-1 and TRBJ2-5; D possibly matches TRBD1 or TRBD2 (5 bases each). V dropped 4 bases and J dropped 2 bases, with 8 bases sitting between them. The CDR3 consists of 12 residues. The germline V gene encodes CDR1 DFQATT and CDR2 SNEGSKA (reference sequence). CDR3 amino acids: CSATREQETQYF. CDR3 nucleotide sequence: TGCAGTGCTACCAGGGAGCAAGAGACCCAGTACTTC.

This clonotype was found many times. The CDR3, as DNA: TGTGCCAGCAGCTCGTTGGGGTCAGCCAACACCGGGGAGCTGTTTTTT. This sequence encodes CASSSLGSANTGELFF. J is TRBJ2-2 and V is TRBV14, with no clear D. V lost 5 bases and J 2 bases, leaving 15 bases between the germline ends. CDR1 is SGHDN, CDR2 FVKESK, per germline. This CDR3 is built from 16 residues.

The gene calls are TRBV19 and TRBJ2-2; possible D gene TRBD1, 6 bases. V was shortened by 5 bases and J by 1 base, with 11 bases between the two germline ends. CDR3 length: 15 residues. Germline V gene data show CDR1 as LNHDA and CDR2 as SQIVND (reference sequence). In nucleotides, the CDR3 is TGTGCCAGTAGTCGGCAGGGGCTGAACACCGGGGAGCTGTTTTTT. The encoded protein is CASSRQGLNTGELFF.

This clonotype came up many times. This chain joins TRBV28 and TRBJ2-5; D is possibly TRBD1 or TRBD2 (6 bases each). Germline V lookup: CDR1 MDHEN, CDR2 SYDVKM. V was cut by 7 bases and J by 4 bases, with 16 bases left in between. The CDR3 sequence is 14 residues long. DNA for the CDR3: TGTGCCAGCACCCTGGGGGGCAGGGCAGAGACCCAGTACTTC. It encodes CASTLGGRAETQYF.

The chain recombines TRBV27 with TRBJ2-1; 11 nucleotides align to TRBD2. Trimming cost V 8 bases and J 4 bases; bases outside gene matches: 4. This CDR3 is 14 amino acids long. Looked up from germline, CDR1 is MNHEY and CDR2 is SMNVEV (reference sequence). CDR3 region: CASGSGRAYNEQFF. The CDR3 DNA reads TGTGCCAGCGGTAGCGGGAGGGCTTACAATGAGCAGTTCTTC.

This clonotype was counted many times. The V and J genes are TRBV9 and TRBJ2-7, with 14 bases lining up with TRBD2. Germline V gene data show CDR1 as SGDLS and CDR2 as YYNGEE. Germline trimming cut 0 bases from V and 6 bases from J; bases unmatched to any gene: 5. The CDR3 length is 16 residues. The CDR3 DNA reads TGTGCCAGCAGCGTAGGGGCGGGACTAGCGGGAGTCGAGCAGTACTTC. Its translation: CASSVGAGLAGVEQYF.

This clonotype was seen ten or more times. The chain recombines TRBV7-6 with TRBJ2-1; 14 bases agree with TRBD2. J lost 4 bases, V lost 8 bases, and 4 bases had no gene match. In germline, CDR1 is SGHVS, CDR2 FNYEAQ. This CDR3 region has 15 residues. CDR3 amino acids: CASAGTSGSYNEQFF. The CDR3 region has the DNA TGTGCCAGCGCTGGGACTAGCGGGAGTTACAATGAGCAGTTCTTC. The full variable domain, its missing parts supplied by reference TRBV7-6 and TRBJ2-1, is GAGVSQSPRYKVTKRGQDVALRCDPISGHVSLYWYRQALGQGPEFLTYFNYEAQQDKSGLPNDRFSAERPEGSISTLTIQRTEQRDSAMYRCASAGTSGSYNEQFFGPGTRLTVL.

Many counts were recorded for this clonotype. The chain carries TRBV6-6 and TRBJ1-3; D remains ambiguous. The germline V gene has CDR1 MNHNY and CDR2 SVGAGI (reference sequence). This CDR3 has 13 amino acids. The germline V and J ends were trimmed by 8 bases and 3 bases, with 11 bases remaining between them. The CDR3 loop is CASRTTVGNTIYF. As DNA, the CDR3 is TGTGCCAGCCGGACGACTGTTGGAAACACCATATATTTT.

This rearrangement joins TRBV12-3 or TRBV12-4 to TRBJ2-7; the D gene is possibly TRBD2 (7 bases). Trimming shortened V by 5 bases and J by 2 bases, and 16 bases separated the two germline ends. The CDR3 sequence is 15 residues long. In nucleotides, the CDR3 is TGTGCCAGCAGTGGGGGCGGGGGATGGACCTACGAGCAGTACTTC. Its protein is CASSGGGGWTYEQYF.

V is TRBV18 and J is TRBJ2-7, with D possibly TRBD2 on 5 matching bases. The ends were cut back, 3 bases at V and 2 bases at J, with 11 bases in the middle. CDR1 is KGHSH and CDR2 is LQKENI in the germline V gene. This CDR3 comprises 14 residues. In DNA, the CDR3 is TGTGCCAGCTCACCCAACAGAGGGCCCTACGAGCAGTACTTC. This sequence encodes CASSPNRGPYEQYF.

Ten or more counts support this clonotype. The rearrangement joins TRBV11-2 to TRBJ1-5; D uncertain. CDR1 SGHAT and CDR2 FQNNGV come from the germline V gene. The CDR3 runs to 13 residues. V was shortened by 1 base and J by 7 bases, with 8 bases between the two germline ends. The CDR3 nucleotides read TGTGCCAGCAGCTTAGGAGAAAGGCAGCCCCAGCATTTT. This codes for CASSLGERQPQHF.

This chain joins TRBV27 and TRBJ1-5; TRBD1 might be the D (5 bases). Germline-derived CDR1 and CDR2 are MNHEY and SMNVEV (reference sequence). The CDR3 covers 14 residues. The V gene lost 2 bases and the J gene lost 5 bases, with 10 bases spanning the gap. The CDR3 bases are TGTGCCAGCAGTTTAAGCAGGGAAGATCAGCCCCAGCATTTT. It translates to CASSLSREDQPQHF.

This clonotype is labeled medium-sized. The rearrangement uses TRBV28 and TRBJ1-4; D remains unclear. The germline V and J ends were trimmed by 8 bases and 5 bases, with 9 bases remaining between them. The CDR3 length is 12 residues. In germline, CDR1 is MDHEN, CDR2 SYDVKM. The CDR3 is CASGESNEKLFF. The CDR3 region has the DNA TGTGCCAGCGGCGAGTCGAATGAAAAACTGTTTTTT.

The DNA of the CDR3 is TGTGCCAGCTTGAGGGCCGGCTCCTACGAGCAGTACTTC. Translating it yields CASLRAGSYEQYF. The gene calls are TRBV28 and TRBJ2-7; possibly TRBD2 for D (5 bases). CDR1 is MDHEN, CDR2 SYDVKM, per germline. V lost 8 bases to trimming and J lost 0 bases, with 11 bases between them. This CDR3 has 13 residues.

This clonotype was seen many times. J is TRBJ1-5 and V is TRBV7-9; D is uncertain. Trimming shortened V by 2 bases and J by 0 bases, and 11 bases separated the two germline ends. The germline V gene encodes CDR1 SEHNR and CDR2 FQNEAQ (reference sequence). This CDR3 spans 16 amino acids. The CDR3 loop reads CASSLFFGDSNQPQHF. The DNA of the CDR3 is TGTGCCAGCAGCTTATTTTTCGGAGATAGCAATCAGCCCCAGCATTTT.

The V call is TRBV12-3 or TRBV12-4, the J call TRBJ1-2; D call uncertain. This CDR3 spans 12 amino acids. V was pared by 0 bases and J by 6 bases, with 5 bases between. The CDR3 region is CASSLALNGYTF. In nucleotides, the CDR3 is TGTGCCAGCAGTTTAGCGCTTAATGGCTACACCTTC.